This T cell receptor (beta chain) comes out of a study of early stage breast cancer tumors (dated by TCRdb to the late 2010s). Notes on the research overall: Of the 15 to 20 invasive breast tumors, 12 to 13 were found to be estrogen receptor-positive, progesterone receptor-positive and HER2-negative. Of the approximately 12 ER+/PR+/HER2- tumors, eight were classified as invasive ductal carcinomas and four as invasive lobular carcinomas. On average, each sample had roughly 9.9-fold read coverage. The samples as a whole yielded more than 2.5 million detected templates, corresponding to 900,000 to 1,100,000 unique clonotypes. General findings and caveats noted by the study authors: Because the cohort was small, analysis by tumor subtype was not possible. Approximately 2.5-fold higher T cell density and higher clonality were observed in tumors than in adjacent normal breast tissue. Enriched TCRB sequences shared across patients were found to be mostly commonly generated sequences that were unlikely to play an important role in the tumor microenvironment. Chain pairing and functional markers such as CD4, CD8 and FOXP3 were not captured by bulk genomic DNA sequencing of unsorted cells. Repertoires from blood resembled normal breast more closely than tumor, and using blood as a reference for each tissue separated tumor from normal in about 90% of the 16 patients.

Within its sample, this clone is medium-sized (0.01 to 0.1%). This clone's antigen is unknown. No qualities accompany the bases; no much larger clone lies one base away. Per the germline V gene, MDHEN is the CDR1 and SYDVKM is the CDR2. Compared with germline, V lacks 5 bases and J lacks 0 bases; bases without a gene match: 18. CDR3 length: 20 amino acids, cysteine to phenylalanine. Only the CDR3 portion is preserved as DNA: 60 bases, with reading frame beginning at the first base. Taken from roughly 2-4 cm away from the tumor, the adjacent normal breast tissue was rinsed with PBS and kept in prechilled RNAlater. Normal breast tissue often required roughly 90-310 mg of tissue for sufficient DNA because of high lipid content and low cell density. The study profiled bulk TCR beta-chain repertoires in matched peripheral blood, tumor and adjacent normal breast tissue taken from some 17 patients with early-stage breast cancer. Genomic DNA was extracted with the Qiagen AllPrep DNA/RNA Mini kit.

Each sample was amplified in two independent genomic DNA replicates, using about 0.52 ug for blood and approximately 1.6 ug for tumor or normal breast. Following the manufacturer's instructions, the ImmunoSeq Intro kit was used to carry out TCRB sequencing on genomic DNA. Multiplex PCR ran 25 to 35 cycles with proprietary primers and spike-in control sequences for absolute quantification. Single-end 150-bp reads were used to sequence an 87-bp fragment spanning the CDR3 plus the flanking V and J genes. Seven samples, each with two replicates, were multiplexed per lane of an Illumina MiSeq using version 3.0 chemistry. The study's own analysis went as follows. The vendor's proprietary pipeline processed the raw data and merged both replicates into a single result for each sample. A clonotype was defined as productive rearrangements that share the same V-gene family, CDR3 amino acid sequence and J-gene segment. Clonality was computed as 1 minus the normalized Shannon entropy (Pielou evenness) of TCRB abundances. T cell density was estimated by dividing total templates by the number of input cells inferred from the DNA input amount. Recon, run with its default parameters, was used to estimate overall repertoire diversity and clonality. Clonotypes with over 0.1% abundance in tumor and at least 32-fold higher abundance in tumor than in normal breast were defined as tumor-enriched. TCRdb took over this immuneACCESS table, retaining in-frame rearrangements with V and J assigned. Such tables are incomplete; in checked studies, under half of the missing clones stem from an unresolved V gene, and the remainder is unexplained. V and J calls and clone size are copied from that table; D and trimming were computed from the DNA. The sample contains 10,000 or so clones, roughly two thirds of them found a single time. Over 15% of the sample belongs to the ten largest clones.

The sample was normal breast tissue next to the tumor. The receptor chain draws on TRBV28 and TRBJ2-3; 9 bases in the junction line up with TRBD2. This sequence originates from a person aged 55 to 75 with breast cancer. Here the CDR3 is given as CASSAPRRLAEVYSTDTQYF. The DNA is TGTGCCAGCAGTGCCCCCCGGAGACTAGCGGAAGTCTATAGCACAGATACGCAGTATTTT.